The rows below give T cell receptor beta chains drawn from one sample of a study of shared clonotypes between healthy human individuals. Some clones are missing from TCRdb's copy, which holds only in-frame ones; the method was immunoSEQ multiplex PCR. The sample gives about 2 million clones, approximately 95% of which show up once; more than 0.1% is in the top ten. Sample: naive CD4+ T cells sorted from blood. Receptors originate from a man aged 18 to 35 in good health. CDR3s leave out the opening cysteine and the closing phenylalanine or tryptophan. The order of the fields is CDR3 protein, D gene, J gene, V gene. A D gene is named only where the DNA matches it firmly.

CDR3 protein: ASGGLGTGELF
D gene: NA
J gene: TRBJ2-2
V gene: TRBV6-1

CDR3 protein: ASRFSGANVLT
D gene: NA
J gene: TRBJ2-6
V gene: TRBV6-5

CDR3 protein: ASSPNSGGLGGELF
D gene: TRBD2
J gene: TRBJ2-2
V gene: TRBV9

CDR3 protein: AWSGDWAAPDYGYT
D gene: NA
J gene: TRBJ1-2
V gene: TRBV30

CDR3 protein: AIGSQGDTEAF
D gene: TRBD1
J gene: TRBJ1-1
V gene: TRBV10-3

CDR3 protein: ASSGQGLSADTQY
D gene: NA
J gene: TRBJ2-3
V gene: TRBV2

CDR3 protein: ASSLGGDTEAF
D gene: NA
J gene: TRBJ1-1
V gene: TRBV11-3

CDR3 protein: ASSLAGPTNYGYT
D gene: NA
J gene: TRBJ1-2
V gene: TRBV28

CDR3 protein: ASSKGQGASSGDGYT
D gene: TRBD1
J gene: TRBJ1-2
V gene: TRBV5-1

CDR3 protein: RLAAPREQY
D gene: TRBD2
J gene: TRBJ2-7
V gene: TRBV27